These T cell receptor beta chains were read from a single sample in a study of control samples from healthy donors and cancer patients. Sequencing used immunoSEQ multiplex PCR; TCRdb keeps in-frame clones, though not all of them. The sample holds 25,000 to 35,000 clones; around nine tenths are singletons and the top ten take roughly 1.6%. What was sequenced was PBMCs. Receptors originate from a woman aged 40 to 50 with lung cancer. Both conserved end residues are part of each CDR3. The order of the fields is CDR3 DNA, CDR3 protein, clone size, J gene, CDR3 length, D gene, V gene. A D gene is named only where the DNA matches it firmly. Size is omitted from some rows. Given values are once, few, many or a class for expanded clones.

TGTGCCAGCAGCTTAGTTGTTGGGGGCGCCCGGTCTGACTATGGCTACACCTTC | CASSLVVGGARSDYGYTF | NA | TRBJ1-2 | 18 | NA | TRBV7-2
TGTGCCAGCAGCTTAGGTACCGCAGGGGCCTACGAGCAGTACTTC | CASSLGTAGAYEQYF | NA | TRBJ2-7 | 15 | NA | TRBV11-3
TGTGCCAGCAGTTACCTGGGCAATCAGCCCCAGCATTTT | CASSYLGNQPQHF | NA | TRBJ1-5 | 13 | NA | TRBV6-6
TGTGCCAGCAGTTCGCCCGACAGGGAGGTTAAGACCCAGTACTTC | CASSSPDREVKTQYF | once | TRBJ2-5 | 15 | NA | TRBV28
TGCGCCAGCAGTATCGGGGGACAGGGACGGTTCGTTGAAAAACTGTTTTTT | CASSIGGQGRFVEKLFF | few | TRBJ1-4 | 17 | TRBD1 | TRBV5-1
TGCGCCAGCAGCTTGAGGTACAGGGGGCTGGAGACCCAGTACTTC | CASSLRYRGLETQYF | NA | TRBJ2-5 | 15 | TRBD1 | TRBV5-1
TGCGCCAGCAGCTTCCAAGGACAGGCAGGTCAGCCCCAGCATTTT | CASSFQGQAGQPQHF | NA | TRBJ1-5 | 15 | TRBD1 | TRBV5-1
TGTGCCAGCAGCTTAGAGAGCGGGGGGCCTGAGCAGTTCTTC | CASSLESGGPEQFF | NA | TRBJ2-1 | 14 | TRBD2 | TRBV13
TGTGCCGCGTCCGGGACTACCCTTTGGAATGAGCAGTTCTTC | CAASGTTLWNEQFF | NA | TRBJ2-1 | 14 | TRBD2 | TRBV3-1/TRBV3-2
TGTGCCAGCAGACTCCTGGGGGTAGTTGGGGCTGAAGCTTTCTTT | CASRLLGVVGAEAFF | NA | TRBJ1-1 | 15 | NA | TRBV7-9
TGTGCCAGTAGTATGACTTGGCTACCTAGGACCTACGAGCAGTACTTC | CASSMTWLPRTYEQYF | NA | TRBJ2-7 | 16 | NA | TRBV19
TGTGCCAGCAGTGAACGGCAGGGGGCCTATGGCTACACCTTC | CASSERQGAYGYTF | NA | TRBJ1-2 | 14 | TRBD1 | TRBV2
TGCGCCAGCAGCTCGGGACTGTCACTGATCGAAGCTTTCTTT | CASSSGLSLIEAFF | NA | TRBJ1-1 | 14 | NA | TRBV5-1
TGCGCCAGCAGCTTCGGACAGGGTGAAAAACTGTTTTTT | CASSFGQGEKLFF | NA | TRBJ1-4 | 13 | TRBD1 | TRBV5-1
TGCGCCAGCAGCTTAGGACTAGCGGGGTTGAACACCGGGGAGCTGTTTTTT | CASSLGLAGLNTGELFF | NA | TRBJ2-2 | 17 | TRBD2 | TRBV5-1
TGTGCCAGCAGCGGCGGACAGGGGACAACTAATGAAAAACTGTTTTTT | CASSGGQGTTNEKLFF | NA | TRBJ1-4 | 16 | TRBD1 | TRBV5-4
TGTGCCAGCAGCTTAGATTTCGGTGTCCACAATGAGCAGTTCTTC | CASSLDFGVHNEQFF | NA | TRBJ2-1 | 15 | NA | TRBV11-2
TGTGCTACTGGGGGGCCCGGTGGGGGAGAGCAGTTCTTC | CATGGPGGGEQFF | NA | TRBJ2-1 | 13 | NA | TRBV12-5
TGTGCCAGCAGCCCGGGACTAGCGGGGGAGGCTAGCACAGATACGCAGTATTTT | CASSPGLAGEASTDTQYF | NA | TRBJ2-3 | 18 | TRBD2 | TRBV3-1/TRBV3-2
TGCGCCAGCAGCCAAGAAATGGGACGCTTCACTGAAGCTTTCTTT | CASSQEMGRFTEAFF | NA | TRBJ1-1 | 15 | NA | TRBV4-3
TGTGCCAGCAGTGATAATCTATATGGCTACACCTTC | CASSDNLYGYTF | once | TRBJ1-2 | 12 | NA | TRBV6-1
TGCGCCAGCAGCTTGATTGCCTCTGGAAACACCATATATTTT | CASSLIASGNTIYF | NA | TRBJ1-3 | 14 | NA | TRBV5-1